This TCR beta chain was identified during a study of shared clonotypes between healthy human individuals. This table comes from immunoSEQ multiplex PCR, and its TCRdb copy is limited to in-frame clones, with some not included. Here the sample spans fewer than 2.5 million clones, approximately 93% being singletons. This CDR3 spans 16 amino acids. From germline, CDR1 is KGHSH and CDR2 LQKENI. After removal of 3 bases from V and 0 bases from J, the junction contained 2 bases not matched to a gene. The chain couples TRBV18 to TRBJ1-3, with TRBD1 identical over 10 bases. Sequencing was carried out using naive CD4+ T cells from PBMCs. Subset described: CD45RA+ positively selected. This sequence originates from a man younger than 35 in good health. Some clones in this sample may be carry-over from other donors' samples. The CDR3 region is CASSPGTGASGNTIYF. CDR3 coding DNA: TGTGCCAGCTCACCCGGGACAGGGGCCTCTGGAAACACCATATATTTT.